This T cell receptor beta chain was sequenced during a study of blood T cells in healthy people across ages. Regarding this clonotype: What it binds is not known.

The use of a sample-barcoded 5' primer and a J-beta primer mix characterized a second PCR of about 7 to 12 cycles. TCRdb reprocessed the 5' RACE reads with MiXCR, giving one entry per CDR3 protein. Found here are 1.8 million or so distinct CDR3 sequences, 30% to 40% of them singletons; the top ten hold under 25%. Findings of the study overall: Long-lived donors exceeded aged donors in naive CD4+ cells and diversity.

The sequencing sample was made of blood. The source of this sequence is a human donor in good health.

The CDR3 sequence is CASIRTSGGYSLAKNIQYF. The CDR3 DNA reads as TGTGCCAGCATTCGGACTAGCGGGGGATATTCTCTAGCCAAAAACATTCAGTACTTC. The chain links TRBV6-4 to TRBJ2-4; 13 bases align to TRBD2. The V and J ends lost 7 bases and 0 bases, in that order; junction bases with no gene match: 12. The CDR3 is made up of 19 amino acids. Germline loops: CDR1 MRHNA, CDR2 SNTAGT.